Listed below are T cell receptor beta chains from one sample, sequenced in a study of blood T cell repertoires in COVID-19. Libraries were prepared by immunoSEQ multiplex PCR; TCRdb keeps only in-frame clonotypes and omits some of them. The sample includes roughly 29,000 clones, 83% of them seen just once. The sample taken for sequencing was peripheral blood. These TCRs come from a man between 65 and 79 years old with active COVID-19. CDR3s include the opening cysteine and the closing phenylalanine or tryptophan. A D gene is named only where the DNA matches it firmly. The size field is filled for only some rows; it gives once, few, many or a size class.

v_gene,d_gene,j_gene,abundance,CDR3aa,CDR3nt
TRBV7-9,-,TRBJ1-2,few,CASSFGRVGYTF,TGTGCCAGCAGCTTTGGCAGGGTTGGCTACACCTTC
TRBV6-6,-,TRBJ1-4,-,CASTPQGGGIRKLFF,TGTGCCAGCACACCGCAGGGCGGGGGAATCAGGAAACTGTTTTTT
TRBV2,-,TRBJ1-6,few,CASKQAINSPLHF,TGTGCCAGCAAACAGGCCATAAATTCACCCCTCCACTTT
TRBV6-5,-,TRBJ2-7,few,CASRQGTREQYF,TGTGCCAGCAGACAGGGTACGAGAGAGCAGTACTTC
TRBV27,TRBD2,TRBJ2-7,-,CASSLIGLADYEQYF,TGTGCCAGCAGTTTAATCGGCCTAGCGGATTACGAGCAGTACTTC
TRBV28,TRBD1,TRBJ2-7,-,CASSLSEGALSSYEQYF,TGTGCCAGCAGTTTGAGTGAGGGGGCTCTGAGCTCCTACGAGCAGTACTTC
TRBV6-5,-,TRBJ2-7,many,CASSYGDKYEQYF,TGTGCCAGCAGTTACGGGGACAAATACGAGCAGTACTTC
TRBV28,TRBD1,TRBJ1-6,-,CASSPGQGGPPLHF,TGTGCTAGCAGTCCCGGACAGGGGGGTCCCCCCCTCCACTTT
TRBV18,TRBD1,TRBJ1-5,-,CASSPGTGSYSNQPQHF,TGTGCCAGCTCACCCGGGACAGGGAGTTATAGCAATCAGCCCCAGCATTTT
TRBV7-8,-,TRBJ1-3,-,CASRPRGGEDTIYF,TGTGCCAGCAGGCCTAGGGGGGGGGAAGACACCATATATTTT
TRBV21-1,-,TRBJ2-7,once,CASSKAGTRGLYEQYF,TGTGCCAGCAGCAAAGCCGGGACTAGGGGTCTCTACGAGCAGTACTTC
TRBV5-6,TRBD1,TRBJ2-7,-,CASNNIDRGFHEQYF,TGTGCCAGCAACAACATCGACAGGGGTTTCCACGAGCAGTACTTC